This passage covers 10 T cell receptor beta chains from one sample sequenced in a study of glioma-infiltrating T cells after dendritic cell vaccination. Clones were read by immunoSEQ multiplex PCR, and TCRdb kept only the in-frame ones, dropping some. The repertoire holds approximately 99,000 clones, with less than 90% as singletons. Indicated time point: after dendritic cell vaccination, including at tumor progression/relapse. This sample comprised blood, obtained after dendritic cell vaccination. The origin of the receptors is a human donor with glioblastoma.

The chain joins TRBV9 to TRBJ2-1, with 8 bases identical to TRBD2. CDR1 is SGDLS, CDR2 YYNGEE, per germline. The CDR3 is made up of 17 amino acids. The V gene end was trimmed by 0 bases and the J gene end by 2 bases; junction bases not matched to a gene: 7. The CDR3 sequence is CASSVGFTGGPYNEQFF. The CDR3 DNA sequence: TGTGCCAGCAGCGTAGGGTTCACGGGGGGGCCCTACAATGAGCAGTTCTTC.

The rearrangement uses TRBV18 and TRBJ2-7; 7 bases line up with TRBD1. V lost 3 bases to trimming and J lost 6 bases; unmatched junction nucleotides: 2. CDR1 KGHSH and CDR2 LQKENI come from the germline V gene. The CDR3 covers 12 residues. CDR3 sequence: CASSPTGPEQYF. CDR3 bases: TGTGCCAGCTCACCGACAGGGCCCGAGCAGTACTTC.

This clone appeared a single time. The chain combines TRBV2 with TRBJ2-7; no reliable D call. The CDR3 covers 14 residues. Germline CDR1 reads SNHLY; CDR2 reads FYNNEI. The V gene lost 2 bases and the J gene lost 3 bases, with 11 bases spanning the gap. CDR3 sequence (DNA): TGTGCCAGCAGTGAAACCCCCAGAATCTACGAGCAGTACTTC. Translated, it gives CASSETPRIYEQYF.

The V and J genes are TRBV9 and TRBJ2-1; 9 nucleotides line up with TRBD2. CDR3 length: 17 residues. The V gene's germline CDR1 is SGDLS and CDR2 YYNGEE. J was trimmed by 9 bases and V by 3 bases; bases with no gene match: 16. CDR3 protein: CASSASLRLAARSEQFF. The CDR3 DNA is TGTGCCAGCAGCGCCAGTCTACGACTAGCGGCACGGTCTGAGCAGTTCTTC.

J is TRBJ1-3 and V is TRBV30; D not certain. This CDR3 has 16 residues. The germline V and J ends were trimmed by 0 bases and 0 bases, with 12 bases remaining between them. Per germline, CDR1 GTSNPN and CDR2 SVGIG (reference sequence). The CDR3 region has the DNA TGTGCCTGGAGTGTATTCGGACGGGACTCTGGAAACACCATATATTTT. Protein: CAWSVFGRDSGNTIYF.

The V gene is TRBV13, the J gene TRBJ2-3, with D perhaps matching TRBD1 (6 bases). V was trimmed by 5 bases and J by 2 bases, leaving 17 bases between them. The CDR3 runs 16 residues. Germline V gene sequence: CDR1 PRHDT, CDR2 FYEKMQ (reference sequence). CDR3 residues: CASSIRRDRNTDTQYF. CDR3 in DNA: TGTGCCAGCAGCATAAGACGAGACAGGAACACAGATACGCAGTATTTT.

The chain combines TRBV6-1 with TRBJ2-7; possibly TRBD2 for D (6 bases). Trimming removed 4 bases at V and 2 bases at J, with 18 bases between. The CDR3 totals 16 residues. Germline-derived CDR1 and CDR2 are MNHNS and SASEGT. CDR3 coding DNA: TGTGCCAGCAGTGCCGACCGGGACTTTTCCCCCTACGAGCAGTACTTC. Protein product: CASSADRDFSPYEQYF.

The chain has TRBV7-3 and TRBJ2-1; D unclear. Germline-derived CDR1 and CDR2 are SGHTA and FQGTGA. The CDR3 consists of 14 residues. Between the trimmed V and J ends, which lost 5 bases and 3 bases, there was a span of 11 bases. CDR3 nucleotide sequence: TGTGCCAGCAGCCTAAATACTATCTACAATGAGCAGTTCTTC. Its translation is CASSLNTIYNEQFF.

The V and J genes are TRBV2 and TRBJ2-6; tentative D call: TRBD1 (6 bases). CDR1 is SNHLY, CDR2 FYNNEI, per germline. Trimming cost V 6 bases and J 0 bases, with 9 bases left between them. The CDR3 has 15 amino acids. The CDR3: CASRWGLSGANVLTF. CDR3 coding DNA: TGTGCCAGCAGGTGGGGGCTCTCTGGGGCCAACGTCCTGACTTTC. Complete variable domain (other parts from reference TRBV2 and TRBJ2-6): EPEVTQTPSHQVTQMGQEVILRCVPISNHLYFYWYRQILGQKVEFLVSFYNNEISEKSEIFDDQFSVERPDGSNFTLKIRSTKLEDSAMYFCASRWGLSGANVLTFGAGSRLTVL.

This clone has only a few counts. The CDR3 region has the DNA TGCGCCAGCAGCCCAAGACAGCTACAAGAGACCCAGTACTTC. Residues: CASSPRQLQETQYF. The V and J genes are TRBV5-1 and TRBJ2-5, with D perhaps matching TRBD1 (5 bases). The CDR3 sequence is 14 residues long. The germline CDR1 and CDR2 sequences are SGHRS and YFSETQ. V was trimmed by 4 bases and J by 2 bases, leaving 12 bases between them. Based on the CDR3 plus reference TRBV5-1 and TRBJ2-5, the full variable domain is KAGVTQTPRYLIKTRGQQVTLSCSPISGHRSVSWYQQTPGQGLQFLFEYFSETQRNKGNFPGRFSGRQFSNSRSEMNVSTLELGDSALYLCASSPRQLQETQYFGPGTRLLVL.